This TCR beta chain was recovered during a study of blood T cell repertoires in COVID-19. V gave up 1 base and J gave up 2 bases, with 12 bases separating them. This CDR3 region has 16 residues. Looked up from germline, CDR1 is LNHDA and CDR2 is SQIVND (reference sequence). Clones were read by immunoSEQ multiplex PCR, and TCRdb kept only the in-frame ones, dropping some. The table lists 240,000 or so clones, approximately 80% of them singletons. The clonotype was recovered from a young man who had recovered from COVID-19. The chain links TRBV19 to TRBJ2-1; D perhaps matches TRBD1 (7 bases). The sequenced material came from peripheral blood. CDR3 protein: CASSIVSGGTYNEQFF. The CDR3 nucleotides are TGTGCCAGTAGTATAGTTTCAGGGGGGACCTACAATGAGCAGTTCTTC. Full variable domain (outside the CDR3, taken from reference TRBV19 and TRBJ2-1): DGGITQSPKYLFRKEGQNVTLSCEQNLNHDAMYWYRQDPGQGLRLIYYSQIVNDFQKGDIAEGYSVSREKKESFPLTVTSAQKNPTAFYLCASSIVSGGTYNEQFFGPGTRLTVL.